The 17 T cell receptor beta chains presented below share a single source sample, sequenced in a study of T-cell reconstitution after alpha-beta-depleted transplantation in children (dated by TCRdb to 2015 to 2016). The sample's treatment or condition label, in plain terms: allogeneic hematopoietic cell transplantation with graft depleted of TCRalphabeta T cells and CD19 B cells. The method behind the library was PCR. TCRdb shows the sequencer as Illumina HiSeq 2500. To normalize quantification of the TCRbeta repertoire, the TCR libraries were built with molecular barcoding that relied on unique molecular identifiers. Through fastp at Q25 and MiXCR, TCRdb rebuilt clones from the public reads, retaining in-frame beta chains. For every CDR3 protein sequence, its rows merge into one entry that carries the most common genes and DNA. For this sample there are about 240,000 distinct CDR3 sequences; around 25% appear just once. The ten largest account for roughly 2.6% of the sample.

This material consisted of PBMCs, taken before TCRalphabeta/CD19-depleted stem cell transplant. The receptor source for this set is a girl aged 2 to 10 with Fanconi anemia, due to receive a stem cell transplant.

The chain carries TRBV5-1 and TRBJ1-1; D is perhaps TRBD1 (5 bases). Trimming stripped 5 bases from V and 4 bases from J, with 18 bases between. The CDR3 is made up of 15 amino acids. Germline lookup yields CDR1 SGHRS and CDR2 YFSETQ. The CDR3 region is CASRGEEGRSTEAFF. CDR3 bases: TGCGCCAGCAGGGGGGAGGAGGGGAGGAGCACTGAAGCTTTCTTT.

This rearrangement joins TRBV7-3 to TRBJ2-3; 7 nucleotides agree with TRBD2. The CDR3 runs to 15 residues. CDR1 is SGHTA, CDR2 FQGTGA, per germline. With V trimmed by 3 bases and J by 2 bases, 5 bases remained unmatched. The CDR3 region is CASSFGAGITDTQYF. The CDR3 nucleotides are TGTGCCAGCAGCTTTGGAGCGGGAATCACAGATACGCAGTATTTT.

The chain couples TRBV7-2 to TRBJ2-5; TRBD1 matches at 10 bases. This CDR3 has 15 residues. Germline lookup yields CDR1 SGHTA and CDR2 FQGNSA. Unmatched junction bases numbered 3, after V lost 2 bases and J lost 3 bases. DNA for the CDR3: TGTGCCAGCAGCTTATACGGGACAGGGGAAGAGACCCAGTACTTC. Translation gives CASSLYGTGEETQYF.

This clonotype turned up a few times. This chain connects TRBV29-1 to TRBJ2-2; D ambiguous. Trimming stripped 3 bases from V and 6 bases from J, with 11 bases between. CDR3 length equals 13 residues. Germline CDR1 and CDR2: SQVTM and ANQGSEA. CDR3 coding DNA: TGCAGCGTTGACCAACCTCGACCCGGGGAGCTGTTTTTT. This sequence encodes CSVDQPRPGELFF.

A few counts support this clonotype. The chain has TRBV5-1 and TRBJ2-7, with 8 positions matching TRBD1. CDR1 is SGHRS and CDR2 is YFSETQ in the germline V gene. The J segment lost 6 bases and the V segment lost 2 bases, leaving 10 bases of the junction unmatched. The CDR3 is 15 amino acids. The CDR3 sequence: CASSFSTPGQGEQYF. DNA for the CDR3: TGCGCCAGCAGCTTTTCTACACCCGGACAGGGCGAGCAGTACTTC.

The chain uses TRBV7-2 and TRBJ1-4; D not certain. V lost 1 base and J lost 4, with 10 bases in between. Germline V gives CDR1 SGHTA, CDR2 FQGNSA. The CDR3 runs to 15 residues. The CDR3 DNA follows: TGTGCCAGCAGCTTAGTTGGGATGGATAATGAAAAACTGTTTTTT. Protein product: CASSLVGMDNEKLFF. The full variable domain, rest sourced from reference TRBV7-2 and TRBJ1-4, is GAGVSQSPSNKVTEKGKDVELRCDPISGHTALYWYRQSLGQGLEFLIYFQGNSAPDKSGLPSDRFSAERTGGSVSTLTIQRTQQEDSAVYLCASSLVGMDNEKLFFGSGTQLSVL.

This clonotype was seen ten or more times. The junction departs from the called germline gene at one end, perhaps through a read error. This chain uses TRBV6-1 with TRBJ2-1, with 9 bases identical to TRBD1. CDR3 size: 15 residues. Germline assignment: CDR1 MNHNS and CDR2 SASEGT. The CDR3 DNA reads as TGTGCCAGCACTGAAATCCGGGACAGGGCTGCTGAGCAGTTCTTC. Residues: CASTEIRDRAAEQFF.

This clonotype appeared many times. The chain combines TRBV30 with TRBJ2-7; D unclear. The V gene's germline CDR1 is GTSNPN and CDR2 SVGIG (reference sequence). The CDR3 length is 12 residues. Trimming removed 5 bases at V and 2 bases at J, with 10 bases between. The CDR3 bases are TGTGCCTGGGGACGCCGACCCTACGAGCAGTACTTC. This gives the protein CAWGRRPYEQYF.

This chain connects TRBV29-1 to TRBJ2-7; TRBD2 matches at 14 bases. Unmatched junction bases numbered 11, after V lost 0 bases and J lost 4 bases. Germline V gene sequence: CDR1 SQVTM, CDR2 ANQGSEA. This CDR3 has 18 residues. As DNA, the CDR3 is TGCAGCGTTGAAGACCCAGCGGGACTAGCGGGAGAAGGGTACGAGCAGTACTTC. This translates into CSVEDPAGLAGEGYEQYF.

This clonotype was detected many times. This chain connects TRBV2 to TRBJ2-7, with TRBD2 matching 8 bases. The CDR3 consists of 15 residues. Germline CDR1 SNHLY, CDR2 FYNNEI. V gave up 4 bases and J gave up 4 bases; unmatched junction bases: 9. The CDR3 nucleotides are TGTGCCAGCAGTGCCGAGTCGGGAGGGGGTTACGAGCAGTACTTC. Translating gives CASSAESGGGYEQYF.

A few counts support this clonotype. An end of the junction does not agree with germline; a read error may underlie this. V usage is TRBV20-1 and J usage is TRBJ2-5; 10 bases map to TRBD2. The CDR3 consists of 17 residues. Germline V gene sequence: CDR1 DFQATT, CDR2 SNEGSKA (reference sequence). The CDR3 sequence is CCARDPSGGQPGETQYF. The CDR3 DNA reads TGCTGTGCTAGAGATCCTAGCGGGGGCCAGCCGGGAGAGACCCAGTACTTC.

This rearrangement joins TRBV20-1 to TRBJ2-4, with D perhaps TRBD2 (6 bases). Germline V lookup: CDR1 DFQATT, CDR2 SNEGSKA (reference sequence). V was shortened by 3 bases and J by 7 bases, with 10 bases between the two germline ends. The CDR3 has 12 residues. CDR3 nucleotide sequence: TGCAGTGCTAGCGGGAGAGGGAACATTCAGTACTTC. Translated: CSASGRGNIQYF.

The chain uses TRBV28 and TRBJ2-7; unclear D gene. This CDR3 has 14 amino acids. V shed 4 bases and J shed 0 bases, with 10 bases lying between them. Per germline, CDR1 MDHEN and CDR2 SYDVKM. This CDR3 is CASSSDTASYEQYF. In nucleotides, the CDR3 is TGTGCCAGCAGTTCTGACACCGCCTCCTACGAGCAGTACTTC.

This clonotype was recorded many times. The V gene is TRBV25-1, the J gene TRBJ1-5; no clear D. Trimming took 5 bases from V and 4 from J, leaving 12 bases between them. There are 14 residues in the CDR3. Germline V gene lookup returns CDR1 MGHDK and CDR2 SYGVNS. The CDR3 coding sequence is TGTGCCAGCAGTATAGCTGACGGAAATCAGCCCCAGCATTTT. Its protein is CASSIADGNQPQHF.

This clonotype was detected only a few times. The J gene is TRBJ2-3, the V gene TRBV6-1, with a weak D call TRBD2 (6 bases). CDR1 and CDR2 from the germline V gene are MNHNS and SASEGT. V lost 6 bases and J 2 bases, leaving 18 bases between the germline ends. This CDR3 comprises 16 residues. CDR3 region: CASRRMTGRSTDTQYF. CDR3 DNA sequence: TGTGCCAGCAGAAGGATGACGGGGAGGTCCACAGATACGCAGTATTTT.

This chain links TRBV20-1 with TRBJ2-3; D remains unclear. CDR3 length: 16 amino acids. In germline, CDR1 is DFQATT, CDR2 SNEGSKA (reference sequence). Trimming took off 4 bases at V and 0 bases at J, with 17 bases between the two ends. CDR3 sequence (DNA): TGCAGTGCTATTCCCCCCTGGTCTGTAAGCACAGATACGCAGTATTTT. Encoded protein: CSAIPPWSVSTDTQYF.

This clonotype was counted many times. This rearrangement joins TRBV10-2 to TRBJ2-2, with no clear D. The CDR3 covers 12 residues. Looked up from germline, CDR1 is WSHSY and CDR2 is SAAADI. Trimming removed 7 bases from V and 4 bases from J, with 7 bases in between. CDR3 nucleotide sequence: TGCGCCAGCAAGGCAGTCACCGGGGAGCTGTTTTTT. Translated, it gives CASKAVTGELFF.